Each of the 4 T cell receptor beta chains below was sequenced from the same sample in a study of blood T cell repertoires in COVID-19. Generated by immunoSEQ multiplex PCR, the TCRdb table keeps only in-frame clones and is missing some. The repertoire holds 150,000 or so clones, with 90% as singletons. The specimen was peripheral blood. Receptors originate from a man aged 50-59 years with acute or convalescent COVID-19.

This clone was observed a handful of times. This chain links TRBV29-1 with TRBJ2-1; TRBD2 aligns across 14 bases. The CDR3 is 17 amino acids. Germline lookup yields CDR1 SQVTM and CDR2 ANQGSEA. J gave up 11 bases and V 6 bases, and 18 bases lay outside the gene matches. DNA for the CDR3: TGCAGCGTCGAGACTCCCCTGGGACTAGCGGGAGAAGGTCAGCAGTTCTTC. It translates to CSVETPLGLAGEGQQFF.

This rearrangement joins TRBV5-1 to TRBJ1-3; D may be TRBD1 (6 bases). There are 16 residues in the CDR3. V was clipped by 4 bases and J by 0 bases, with 14 bases between them. Looked up from germline, CDR1 is SGHRS and CDR2 is YFSETQ. The chain's CDR3 is CASSPFRGVSGNTIYF. The CDR3 DNA reads as TGCGCCAGCAGCCCTTTCAGGGGTGTCTCTGGAAACACCATATATTTT.

The genes are TRBV7-8 and TRBJ1-4; possibly TRBD1 for D (5 bases). Germline CDR1 and CDR2: SGHVS and FQNEAQ. Deletions cut 0 bases from V and 4 bases from J, with 12 bases between. The CDR3 has 16 amino acids. The CDR3 region has the DNA TGTGCCAGCAGCTTAGCCAGGGCGGGGATTAATGAAAAACTGTTTTTT. Encoded protein: CASSLARAGINEKLFF.

The chain employs TRBV6-6 and TRBJ2-7, with TRBD2 identical over 9 bases. This CDR3 region has 13 residues. CDR1 and CDR2 from the germline V gene are MNHNY and SVGAGI (reference sequence). The V segment lost 7 bases and the J segment 4 bases; nucleotides outside the gene matches: 5. The CDR3 is CASTSSGSYEQYF. CDR3 coding DNA: TGTGCCAGCACCAGTAGCGGGAGTTACGAGCAGTACTTC.